Presented here are 19 T cell receptor beta chains from one specimen sequenced in a study of blood T cell repertoires in COVID-19. TCRdb's copy holds only in-frame clones and misses some; the assay was immunoSEQ multiplex PCR. This table holds approximately 97,000 clones, around 87% found once. Sequencing input: peripheral blood. These receptor sequences come from a human donor in a cohort sampled during active COVID-19.

This clone was seen a handful of times. The chain joins TRBV7-2 to TRBJ2-3, with 9 bases aligning to TRBD1. CDR1 is SGHTA and CDR2 is FQGNSA in the germline V gene. V lost 3 bases and J lost 5; bases outside the gene matches: 12. The CDR3 loop spans 17 amino acids. This CDR3 reads CASSFTRPGTGRDTQYF. The CDR3 DNA is TGTGCCAGCAGCTTTACCCGCCCCGGGACAGGGCGAGATACGCAGTATTTT. Combining the CDR3 with reference TRBV7-2 and TRBJ2-3 gives the whole variable domain GAGVSQSPSNKVTEKGKDVELRCDPISGHTALYWYRQSLGQGLEFLIYFQGNSAPDKSGLPSDRFSAERTGGSVSTLTIQRTQQEDSAVYLCASSFTRPGTGRDTQYFGPGTRLTVL.

The rearrangement joins TRBV4-2 to TRBJ1-2; unclear D gene. This CDR3 is built from 14 residues. Trimming took off 0 bases at V and 9 bases at J, with 14 bases between the two ends. Germline loops: CDR1 LGHNA, CDR2 YNFKEQ. The CDR3 nucleotides are TGTGCCAGCAGCCAAGATCTGATGGCAGATCGCTACACCTTC. Its protein is CASSQDLMADRYTF.

The V and J genes are TRBV18 and TRBJ2-5; no reliable D call. CDR3 length equals 15 residues. Trimming took off 3 bases at V and 5 bases at J, with 16 bases between the two ends. Germline loops: CDR1 KGHSH, CDR2 LQKENI. CDR3 region: CASSPTPATRETQYF. DNA for the CDR3: TGTGCCAGCTCACCTACACCGGCCACGAGGGAGACCCAGTACTTC.

The chain couples TRBV10-1 to TRBJ2-7; D may be TRBD2 (6 bases). V was trimmed by 0 bases and J by 5 bases, leaving 20 bases between them. Per the germline V gene, CDR1 is WNHNN and CDR2 is SYGVQD (reference sequence). The CDR3 loop spans 17 amino acids. CDR3 in amino acids: CASSESGVGRPYNEQYF. DNA of the CDR3: TGCGCCAGCAGTGAGTCGGGGGTCGGGAGACCCTATAACGAGCAGTACTTC.

The chain uses TRBV7-2 and TRBJ2-3; D might be TRBD2 (5 bases). CDR1 SGHTA and CDR2 FQGNSA come from the germline V gene. Between the trimmed V and J ends, which lost 6 bases and 2 bases, there was a span of 12 bases. The CDR3 consists of 14 residues. The CDR3 here is CASRPREYTDTQYF. CDR3 in DNA: TGTGCCAGCAGACCTCGGGAATACACAGATACGCAGTATTTT.

J is TRBJ2-6 and V is TRBV19; D is unclear. Deletions cut 6 bases from V and 2 bases from J, with 11 bases between. From germline, CDR1 is LNHDA and CDR2 SQIVND (reference sequence). The CDR3 runs 15 residues. The CDR3 DNA follows: TGTGCCAGTAGCAGTGGAAGCGCTGGGGCCAACGTCCTGACTTTC. Encoded protein: CASSSGSAGANVLTF.

This chain links TRBV2 with TRBJ2-3; tentatively, D is TRBD2 (6 bases). Trimming removed 4 bases from V and 2 bases from J, with 13 bases in between. Germline V gene sequence: CDR1 SNHLY, CDR2 FYNNEI. This CDR3 region has 15 residues. CDR3 sequence: CASSVGGVVTDTQYF. The CDR3 DNA reads TGTGCCAGCAGTGTAGGCGGGGTTGTCACAGATACGCAGTATTTT.

This clone has a handful of counts. This chain connects TRBV9 to TRBJ2-3; tentatively, D is TRBD2 (5 bases). The V and J ends lost 3 bases and 5 bases respectively, with 7 bases between them. Germline lookup yields CDR1 SGDLS and CDR2 YYNGEE. The CDR3 extends over 12 amino acids. CDR3 coding DNA: TGTGCCAGCAGCGCCCGGGGAGATACGCAGTATTTT. Protein: CASSARGDTQYF.

The chain joins TRBV9 to TRBJ2-3; 8 bases fit TRBD2. J was trimmed by 4 bases and V by 4 bases; bases with no gene match: 11. Germline V CDR1 and CDR2: SGDLS, YYNGEE. CDR3 length: 16 amino acids. The CDR3 reads CASSPTGGAGADTQYF. The CDR3 coding sequence is TGTGCCAGCAGCCCCACGGGGGGAGCGGGGGCAGATACGCAGTATTTT.

Here the CDR3 reads CAISGLAESGETQYF. The CDR3 DNA sequence: TGTGCCATCAGCGGACTAGCGGAAAGTGGAGAGACCCAGTACTTC. The genes are TRBV10-3 and TRBJ2-5; 10 nucleotides agree with TRBD2. CDR3 length: 15 amino acids. J was trimmed by 4 bases and V by 6 bases; bases with no gene match: 8. In germline, CDR1 is ENHRY, CDR2 SYGVKD.

This clone was detected once. CDR3 in DNA: TGTGCCTGGAGTCGGGAAGTCAGATACGAGCAGTACTTC. This encodes CAWSREVRYEQYF. The V call is TRBV30, the J call TRBJ2-7, with D perhaps TRBD2 (5 bases). CDR1 and CDR2 (germline): GTSNPN, SVGIG (reference sequence). Trimming took off 2 bases at V and 4 bases at J, with 12 bases between the two ends. The CDR3 has 13 amino acids.

The chain is built from TRBV4-1 and TRBJ1-5, with TRBD1 matching over 7 bases. The CDR3 spans 15 residues. V shed 0 bases and J 3 bases; nucleotides not matched to a gene: 2. Germline V gene lookup returns CDR1 MGHRA and CDR2 YSYEKL. The CDR3 reads CASSQETGFNQPQHF. CDR3 DNA: TGCGCCAGCAGCCAAGAGACAGGGTTCAATCAGCCCCAGCATTTT.

The gene calls are TRBV5-6 and TRBJ2-1, with 9 bases fitting TRBD2. There are 12 residues in the CDR3. V lost 4 bases to trimming and J lost 11 bases; unmatched junction nucleotides: 4. Germline CDR1 and CDR2: SGHDT and YYEEEE. CDR3 sequence: CASSRLAGQQFF. The CDR3 DNA is TGTGCCAGCAGCCGCCTAGCGGGACAGCAGTTCTTC.

CDR3 residues: CASSSRGASYEQYF. The CDR3 nucleotides are TGTGCCAGCAGCTCCCGGGGGGCCTCCTACGAGCAGTACTTC. The genes are TRBV5-8 and TRBJ2-7; TRBD2 is a possible D gene (7 bases). The CDR3 loop spans 14 amino acids. Germline V CDR1 and CDR2: SGHTS, YDEGEE. V was shortened by 3 bases and J by 0 bases, with 10 bases between the two germline ends.

The chain carries TRBV18 and TRBJ2-2; weak D call: TRBD1 (5 bases). This CDR3 contains 13 residues. Germline loops: CDR1 KGHSH, CDR2 LQKENI. V gave up 2 bases and J gave up 10 bases, with 11 bases separating them. CDR3 in amino acids: CASSPTLGEELFF. CDR3 bases: TGTGCCAGCTCACCAACATTAGGGGAGGAGCTGTTTTTT. The full variable domain, in which reference TRBV18 and TRBJ2-2 provide the parts outside the CDR3, is NAGVMQNPRHLVRRRGQEARLRCSPMKGHSHVYWYRQLPEEGLKFMVYLQKENIIDESGMPKERFSAEFPKEGPSILRIQQVVRGDSAAYFCASSPTLGEELFFGEGSRLTVL.

V and J are TRBV7-9 and TRBJ2-7, with TRBD2 matching 9 bases. The CDR3 loop spans 15 amino acids. CDR1 SEHNR and CDR2 FQNEAQ come from the germline V gene (reference sequence). Trimming removed 2 bases from V and 6 bases from J; junction bases left unmatched: 8. CDR3 DNA: TGTGCCAGCAGCTTACTTATAGCGGGAGTAGGCGAGCAGTACTTC. It encodes CASSLLIAGVGEQYF. The complete variable domain, with remaining parts taken from reference TRBV7-9 and TRBJ2-7, reads DTGVSQNPRHKITKRGQNVTFRCDPISEHNRLYWYRQTLGQGPEFLTYFQNEAQLEKSRLLSDRFSAERPKGSFSTLEIQRTEQGDSAMYLCASSLLIAGVGEQYFGPGTRLTVT.

The chain uses TRBV27 and TRBJ2-1, with a weak D call TRBD1 (6 bases). Germline V lookup: CDR1 MNHEY, CDR2 SMNVEV (reference sequence). This CDR3 is built from 17 residues. V was shortened by 7 bases and J by 8 bases, with 27 bases between the two germline ends. This CDR3 reads CASKSPPWTANVDEQFF. DNA of the CDR3: TGTGCCAGCAAATCCCCTCCATGGACAGCCAACGTCGATGAGCAGTTCTTC.

This chain links TRBV20-1 with TRBJ2-7, with 8 bases fitting TRBD1. The J segment lost 2 bases and the V segment lost 3 bases, leaving 12 bases of the junction unmatched. This CDR3 has 16 residues. Germline-derived CDR1 and CDR2 are DFQATT and SNEGSKA (reference sequence). The CDR3 loop is CSASPIGQGPAYEQYF. CDR3 DNA sequence: TGCAGTGCTAGTCCCATAGGACAGGGCCCGGCCTACGAGCAGTACTTC.

The chain uses TRBV11-2 and TRBJ1-5, with TRBD1 as a possible D gene (5 bases). CDR3 length: 16 amino acids. Germline CDR1 and CDR2: SGHAT and FQNNGV. Trimming stripped 7 bases from V and 2 bases from J, with 18 bases between. CDR3 nucleotide sequence: TGTGCCAGCACCTCAGGGTCGGCGGCGGGCAATCAGCCCCAGCATTTT. Translating it yields CASTSGSAAGNQPQHF.